The entry below gives a single T cell receptor beta chain sequence along with its context. Its antigen is unknown. Nominally healthy donors were sampled, though unrecorded immune exposures were likely. This PCR relied on a set of 60 Vbeta primers and 13 Jbeta primers. The protocol was immunoSEQ multiplex PCR, while the TCRdb copy is restricted to in-frame clones and leaves out a portion. The sample contains 200,000 to 250,000 clones, about 84% of which appear only once. The data are from a study of cytomegalovirus exposure and HLA in healthy donors. Study in general: Of the donors genotyped, several hundred in all, 75% to 85% fell in the Caucasian-associated ancestry cluster.

Study observations and caveats: Through in vitro validation, a few CMV-associated chains were shown to be specific for CMV antigens. Immune exposure information available was restricted to CMV serostatus.

Unmatched junction bases numbered 5, after V lost 5 bases and J lost 1 base. Germline assignment: CDR1 MNHEY and CDR2 SMNVEV (reference sequence). CDR3 size: 15 residues. Input material: PBMCs. The rearrangement links TRBV27 to TRBJ2-1; 7 nucleotides match TRBD2. This sequence was found in a human donor in good health. Written as DNA, the CDR3 is TGTGCCAGCAGTCCGACTAGCCCATCCTACAATGAGCAGTTCTTC. This sequence encodes CASSPTSPSYNEQFF.